These T cell receptor beta chains were read from a single sample in a study of T cells in Graves' hyperthyroidism and ophthalmopathy. TCRdb reanalysed the multiplex PCR reads using MiXCR and keeps one entry per CDR3 protein. The sample includes about 380,000 distinct CDR3 sequences, approximately 13% of them seen just once. The sequencing sample was made of blood. These receptors were obtained from an older woman with Graves' hyperthyroidism. Each CDR3 is given with its conserved first and last residue. The order of the fields is D gene, J gene, clone size, V gene, CDR3 length, CDR3 protein, CDR3 DNA. D genes are given only for firm matches. Part of the rows lack a size; the others show once, few, many or a class for expanded clones.

d_call: TRBD1; j_call: TRBJ1-2; clone_size: NA; v_call: TRBV11-3; cdr3_length: 15; cdr3_aa: CASSPPRGQGFGYTF; cdr3_nt: TGTGCCAGCAGCCCCCCCAGGGGACAGGGTTTCGGCTACACCTTC
d_call: TRBD2; j_call: TRBJ2-2; clone_size: NA; v_call: TRBV7-2; cdr3_length: 14; cdr3_aa: CASSYAGGTGELFF; cdr3_nt: TGTGCCAGCAGCTACGCGGGAGGCACCGGGGAGCTGTTTTTT
d_call: NA; j_call: TRBJ2-7; clone_size: NA; v_call: TRBV11-2; cdr3_length: 16; cdr3_aa: CASSRLTGRGFYEQYF; cdr3_nt: TGTGCCAGCAGCCGCCTAACAGGGCGAGGGTTTTACGAGCAGTACTTC
d_call: NA; j_call: TRBJ2-5; clone_size: many; v_call: TRBV19; cdr3_length: 12; cdr3_aa: CASGDGQETQYF; cdr3_nt: TGTGCCAGTGGGGACGGCCAAGAGACCCAGTACTTC
d_call: TRBD2; j_call: TRBJ2-7; clone_size: many; v_call: TRBV27; cdr3_length: 18; cdr3_aa: CASSRPGVAGGKGNEQYF; cdr3_nt: TGTGCCAGCAGCCGCCCCGGAGTAGCGGGAGGGAAGGGGAACGAGCAGTACTTC
d_call: TRBD2; j_call: TRBJ2-7; clone_size: many; v_call: TRBV20-1; cdr3_length: 16; cdr3_aa: CSAGRARDFPSYEQYF; cdr3_nt: TGCAGTGCTGGGAGGGCGCGGGACTTCCCTTCCTACGAGCAGTACTTC
d_call: TRBD1; j_call: TRBJ2-1; clone_size: many; v_call: TRBV5-1; cdr3_length: 15; cdr3_aa: CASSLRGGLGNEQFF; cdr3_nt: TGCGCCAGCAGCTTACGAGGGGGCTTGGGCAATGAGCAGTTCTTC
d_call: TRBD1; j_call: TRBJ1-5; clone_size: NA; v_call: TRBV12-3/TRBV12-4; cdr3_length: 13; cdr3_aa: CASSYRGDQPQHF; cdr3_nt: TGTGCCAGCAGTTACAGGGGAGATCAGCCCCAGCATTTT
d_call: NA; j_call: TRBJ1-2; clone_size: many; v_call: TRBV30; cdr3_length: 13; cdr3_aa: CAWSRGQHYGYTF; cdr3_nt: TGTGCCTGGAGTAGAGGACAGCACTATGGCTACACCTTC
d_call: NA; j_call: TRBJ2-3; clone_size: few; v_call: TRBV7-9; cdr3_length: 13; cdr3_aa: CASSLVQPDTQYF; cdr3_nt: TGTGCCAGCAGCTTAGTACAGCCAGATACGCAGTATTTT
d_call: TRBD2; j_call: TRBJ2-1; clone_size: many; v_call: TRBV5-1; cdr3_length: 16; cdr3_aa: CASSLEGTSGRGEQFF; cdr3_nt: TGCGCCAGCAGCTTGGAAGGGACTAGCGGGCGGGGTGAGCAGTTCTTC
d_call: NA; j_call: TRBJ2-7; clone_size: many; v_call: TRBV10-3; cdr3_length: 13; cdr3_aa: CAIKGQGPYEQYF; cdr3_nt: TGTGCCATCAAAGGGCAGGGCCCCTACGAGCAGTACTTC
d_call: NA; j_call: TRBJ2-5; clone_size: NA; v_call: TRBV4-1; cdr3_length: 14; cdr3_aa: CASSPRGGQETQYF; cdr3_nt: TGCGCCAGCAGCCCTCGGGGAGGACAAGAGACCCAGTACTTC
d_call: NA; j_call: TRBJ2-1; clone_size: NA; v_call: TRBV7-9; cdr3_length: 14; cdr3_aa: CASRPGTIYNEQFF; cdr3_nt: TGTGCCAGCAGGCCCGGGACCATATACAATGAGCAGTTCTTC
d_call: NA; j_call: TRBJ1-2; clone_size: few; v_call: TRBV4-1; cdr3_length: 15; cdr3_aa: CASSQQPQGQDGYTF; cdr3_nt: TGCGCCAGCAGCCAACAACCGCAGGGTCAAGATGGCTACACCTTC
d_call: TRBD2; j_call: TRBJ2-2; clone_size: NA; v_call: TRBV30; cdr3_length: 13; cdr3_aa: CAGLAGGAGELFF; cdr3_nt: TGTGCCGGATTAGCGGGAGGCGCCGGGGAGCTGTTTTTT
d_call: NA; j_call: TRBJ2-5; clone_size: many; v_call: TRBV7-8; cdr3_length: 14; cdr3_aa: CASSLVSGQETQYF; cdr3_nt: TGTGCCAGCAGCTTAGTCTCAGGGCAAGAGACCCAGTACTTC
d_call: TRBD2; j_call: TRBJ2-3; clone_size: medium-sized; v_call: TRBV12-3/TRBV12-4; cdr3_length: 14; cdr3_aa: CASSLSGRTDTQYF; cdr3_nt: TGTGCCAGCAGTTTATCCGGGAGGACAGATACGCAGTATTTT
d_call: NA; j_call: TRBJ1-5; clone_size: NA; v_call: TRBV27; cdr3_length: 15; cdr3_aa: CASNRYREVCQPQHF; cdr3_nt: TGTGCCAGCAATCGATACAGGGAAGTCTGTCAGCCCCAGCATTTT
d_call: TRBD2; j_call: TRBJ2-2; clone_size: many; v_call: TRBV2; cdr3_length: 17; cdr3_aa: CASRRGLAGDRTGELFF; cdr3_nt: TGTGCCAGCAGAAGGGGGCTAGCGGGAGATCGAACCGGGGAGCTGTTTTTT
d_call: NA; j_call: TRBJ2-1; clone_size: many; v_call: TRBV7-9; cdr3_length: 14; cdr3_aa: CASSLGGISNEQFF; cdr3_nt: TGTGCCAGCAGCTTGGGCGGGATCAGTAATGAGCAGTTCTTC
d_call: TRBD2; j_call: TRBJ2-7; clone_size: few; v_call: TRBV7-9; cdr3_length: 15; cdr3_aa: CASSLGLAGAAEQYF; cdr3_nt: TGTGCCAGCAGCTTAGGGCTAGCGGGAGCCGCCGAGCAGTACTTC
d_call: TRBD2; j_call: TRBJ2-1; clone_size: many; v_call: TRBV15; cdr3_length: 15; cdr3_aa: CATSIPRGTSIEQFF; cdr3_nt: TGTGCCACCAGCATACCAAGGGGGACTAGCATTGAGCAGTTCTTC
d_call: NA; j_call: TRBJ1-5; clone_size: NA; v_call: TRBV7-9; cdr3_length: 15; cdr3_aa: CASSPAGERNQPQHF; cdr3_nt: TGTGCCAGCAGCCCAGCTGGGGAGCGGAATCAGCCCCAGCATTTT
d_call: NA; j_call: TRBJ2-1; clone_size: NA; v_call: TRBV9; cdr3_length: 17; cdr3_aa: CASSGDAGNRVYNEQFF; cdr3_nt: TGTGCCAGCAGCGGAGACGCGGGAAATCGCGTGTACAATGAGCAGTTCTTC
d_call: NA; j_call: TRBJ1-2; clone_size: NA; v_call: TRBV10-3; cdr3_length: 15; cdr3_aa: CAISGRSIGGHGYTF; cdr3_nt: TGTGCCATCAGTGGCCGATCAATCGGAGGGCATGGCTACACCTTC
d_call: TRBD2; j_call: TRBJ2-7; clone_size: many; v_call: TRBV18; cdr3_length: 16; cdr3_aa: CASSPALAGLSYEQYF; cdr3_nt: TGTGCCAGCTCACCGGCACTAGCGGGCCTATCCTACGAGCAGTACTTC
d_call: TRBD2; j_call: TRBJ2-3; clone_size: many; v_call: TRBV2; cdr3_length: 14; cdr3_aa: CASNTGGPSDTQYF; cdr3_nt: TGTGCCAGCAATACGGGAGGGCCCTCAGATACGCAGTATTTT
d_call: TRBD2; j_call: TRBJ2-1; clone_size: few; v_call: TRBV6-1; cdr3_length: 15; cdr3_aa: CASTPLGGSGYEQFF; cdr3_nt: TGTGCCAGCACTCCCCTGGGCGGGAGCGGCTATGAGCAGTTCTTC
d_call: TRBD1; j_call: TRBJ2-7; clone_size: many; v_call: TRBV24-1; cdr3_length: 16; cdr3_aa: CATSDSGTGGPYEQYF; cdr3_nt: TGTGCCACCAGTGATTCCGGGACAGGGGGCCCCTACGAGCAGTACTTC
d_call: NA; j_call: TRBJ2-3; clone_size: many; v_call: TRBV5-1; cdr3_length: 14; cdr3_aa: CASSLTGPTDTQYF; cdr3_nt: TGCGCCAGCAGCTTGACCGGACCCACAGATACGCAGTATTTT
d_call: NA; j_call: TRBJ2-2; clone_size: NA; v_call: TRBV5-1; cdr3_length: 14; cdr3_aa: CASSLPENTGELFF; cdr3_nt: TGCGCCAGCAGCTTGCCCGAGAACACCGGGGAGCTGTTTTTT
d_call: NA; j_call: TRBJ1-3; clone_size: few; v_call: TRBV19; cdr3_length: 15; cdr3_aa: CASSSGASSGNTIYF; cdr3_nt: TGTGCCAGTAGTAGCGGGGCGAGCTCTGGAAACACCATATATTTT
d_call: TRBD2; j_call: TRBJ2-7; clone_size: many; v_call: TRBV28; cdr3_length: 15; cdr3_aa: CASSLDSDSGQEQYF; cdr3_nt: TGTGCCAGCAGTCTTGACAGTGATAGCGGGCAAGAGCAGTACTTC
d_call: NA; j_call: TRBJ1-3; clone_size: few; v_call: TRBV5-1; cdr3_length: 14; cdr3_aa: CASSLEAGNHLIYF; cdr3_nt: TGCGCCAGCAGCTTGGAGGCAGGGAATCATCTCATATATTTT
d_call: TRBD1; j_call: TRBJ1-1; clone_size: NA; v_call: TRBV5-5; cdr3_length: 13; cdr3_aa: CASSLIDRGEAFF; cdr3_nt: TGTGCCAGCAGCTTGATAGACAGGGGAGAAGCTTTCTTT
d_call: NA; j_call: TRBJ2-5; clone_size: many; v_call: TRBV28; cdr3_length: 16; cdr3_aa: CASSSPRDSSGETQYF; cdr3_nt: TGTGCCAGCAGTTCCCCCCGGGACTCCTCAGGGGAGACCCAGTACTTC
d_call: TRBD1; j_call: TRBJ1-4; clone_size: NA; v_call: TRBV3-1; cdr3_length: 15; cdr3_aa: CASSPGGQGYEKLFF; cdr3_nt: TGTGCCAGCAGCCCGGGGGGACAGGGGTATGAAAAACTGTTTTTT
d_call: NA; j_call: TRBJ2-5; clone_size: many; v_call: TRBV9; cdr3_length: 15; cdr3_aa: CASSGHRDRQETQYF; cdr3_nt: TGTGCCAGCAGCGGCCACCGCGACCGTCAAGAGACCCAGTACTTC
d_call: NA; j_call: TRBJ2-7; clone_size: NA; v_call: TRBV4-1; cdr3_length: 15; cdr3_aa: CASSPGRQEGYEQYF; cdr3_nt: TGCGCCAGCAGCCCAGGGAGACAGGAGGGATACGAGCAGTACTTC
d_call: TRBD2; j_call: TRBJ2-1; clone_size: NA; v_call: TRBV10-3; cdr3_length: 16; cdr3_aa: CAISESVLAGVNEQFF; cdr3_nt: TGTGCCATCAGTGAGTCGGTACTAGCGGGAGTGAATGAGCAGTTCTTC
d_call: TRBD2; j_call: TRBJ2-7; clone_size: many; v_call: TRBV13; cdr3_length: 16; cdr3_aa: CASSPSRTSGSYEQYF; cdr3_nt: TGTGCCAGCAGCCCATCCCGGACTAGCGGGAGTTACGAGCAGTACTTC
d_call: TRBD2; j_call: TRBJ2-1; clone_size: NA; v_call: TRBV29-1; cdr3_length: 17; cdr3_aa: CSTIPILLAGVPNEQFF; cdr3_nt: TGCAGCACTATCCCCATCCTTTTAGCGGGAGTTCCCAATGAGCAGTTCTTC
d_call: TRBD1; j_call: TRBJ1-1; clone_size: many; v_call: TRBV12-3/TRBV12-4; cdr3_length: 14; cdr3_aa: CASTSDRVNTEAFF; cdr3_nt: TGTGCCAGCACCTCGGACAGGGTTAACACTGAAGCTTTCTTT
d_call: TRBD1; j_call: TRBJ2-1; clone_size: few; v_call: TRBV20-1; cdr3_length: 13; cdr3_aa: CSAYNYRGNEQFF; cdr3_nt: TGCAGTGCTTATAATTACAGGGGGAATGAGCAGTTCTTC
d_call: TRBD2; j_call: TRBJ2-1; clone_size: many; v_call: TRBV15; cdr3_length: 16; cdr3_aa: CATSRHTSGSYNEQFF; cdr3_nt: TGTGCCACCAGCAGACACACTAGCGGGAGTTACAATGAGCAGTTCTTC
d_call: NA; j_call: TRBJ1-4; clone_size: NA; v_call: TRBV6-1; cdr3_length: 13; cdr3_aa: CASRSGLNEKLFF; cdr3_nt: TGTGCCAGCCGCAGTGGCCTCAATGAAAAACTGTTTTTT
d_call: TRBD1; j_call: TRBJ1-1; clone_size: many; v_call: TRBV9; cdr3_length: 15; cdr3_aa: CASSVGGQGYTEAFF; cdr3_nt: TGTGCCAGCAGCGTAGGGGGACAGGGCTACACTGAAGCTTTCTTT
d_call: TRBD2; j_call: TRBJ2-7; clone_size: many; v_call: TRBV12-3/TRBV12-4; cdr3_length: 13; cdr3_aa: CASSSRGGDEQYF; cdr3_nt: TGTGCCAGCAGTTCAAGGGGAGGGGACGAGCAGTACTTC
d_call: TRBD2; j_call: TRBJ2-1; clone_size: many; v_call: TRBV10-3; cdr3_length: 16; cdr3_aa: CATQLLAGGLNNEQFF; cdr3_nt: TGTGCCACCCAACTCTTAGCGGGAGGGTTGAACAATGAGCAGTTCTTC
d_call: NA; j_call: TRBJ2-3; clone_size: NA; v_call: TRBV29-1; cdr3_length: 12; cdr3_aa: CSGTTSTDTQYF; cdr3_nt: TGCAGCGGGACCACTAGCACAGATACGCAGTATTTT
d_call: NA; j_call: TRBJ2-5; clone_size: many; v_call: TRBV5-1; cdr3_length: 15; cdr3_aa: CASRITGSYQETQYF; cdr3_nt: TGCGCCAGCAGGATAACAGGGTCCTACCAAGAGACCCAGTACTTC
d_call: TRBD1; j_call: TRBJ1-4; clone_size: many; v_call: TRBV7-2; cdr3_length: 14; cdr3_aa: CASSWGTGEEKLFF; cdr3_nt: TGTGCCAGCAGCTGGGGGACAGGGGAGGAAAAACTGTTTTTT
d_call: TRBD1; j_call: TRBJ2-2; clone_size: few; v_call: TRBV2; cdr3_length: 17; cdr3_aa: CASSEIGWTGINGELFF; cdr3_nt: TGTGCCAGCAGTGAAATCGGCTGGACAGGGATTAACGGGGAGCTGTTTTTT
d_call: NA; j_call: TRBJ2-5; clone_size: many; v_call: TRBV18; cdr3_length: 14; cdr3_aa: CASSPLGGGETQYF; cdr3_nt: TGTGCCAGCTCACCGCTGGGAGGAGGAGAGACCCAGTACTTC